Only a few counts were recorded for the clone carrying this T cell receptor beta chain. No antigen is known for it. A second PCR, run for roughly 7 to 12 cycles, used a sample-barcoded 5' primer plus a J-beta primer mix. Carrying 12 random nucleotides, a template-switch adaptor labeled each individual cDNA molecule. TCRdb re-analysed the 5' RACE reads in MiXCR, keeping a single row per CDR3 protein. The sample consists of 1,300,000 or so distinct CDR3 sequences, 59% of them appearing once. The data stem from a study of blood T cells in healthy people across ages. For the study at large: Capture via template switching afforded approximately one barcoded beta molecule per two T cells. Findings of the study overall: Samples with more naive T cells showed higher observed beta diversity.

The J segment lost 2 bases and the V segment lost 7 bases, leaving 8 bases of the junction unmatched. The CDR3 is 14 residues long. The germline V gene has CDR1 SQVTM and CDR2 ANQGSEA. Input material: blood. The TCR comes from a man between 18 and 29 years old in good health. The chain recombines TRBV29-1 with TRBJ2-7; 10 bases are shared with TRBD1. The CDR3 DNA reads as TGCAGCGCGGGCCCCGGGACAGGGGCCTACGAGCAGTACTTC. Amino acids: CSAGPGTGAYEQYF.